These T cell receptor beta chains were read from a single sample in a study of blood T cell repertoires in COVID-19. Assay: immunoSEQ multiplex PCR; the TCRdb copy retains only in-frame clones and omits some. This sample has approximately 210,000 clones, with about 80% found just once. The material sequenced was PBMCs or T cells enriched from blood (not recorded which). The receptors shown here come from a man in his forties or fifties who had recovered from COVID-19. Each CDR3 is given with its conserved first and last residue. Each record gives: D gene, V gene, clone size, J gene, CDR3 protein, CDR3 DNA. D genes are given only for firm matches. Where a row states a size, it is once, few, many or the class of an expanded clone; other rows omit it.

TRBD2	TRBV5-1	NA	TRBJ2-2	CASSAGEGTGELFF	TGCGCCAGTTCAGCGGGAGAAGGGACCGGGGAGCTGTTTTTT
NA	TRBV7-9	NA	TRBJ2-5	CASSLGTEQETQYF	TGTGCCAGCAGCTTAGGGACAGAACAAGAGACCCAGTACTTC
NA	TRBV28	NA	TRBJ1-6	CASDQIGDSPLHF	TGTGCCAGTGACCAAATCGGGGATTCACCCCTCCACTTT
TRBD2	TRBV10-3	NA	TRBJ2-7	CAAAGTSSYEQYF	TGTGCCGCGGCCGGGACTAGCTCCTACGAGCAGTACTTC
TRBD1	TRBV5-4	NA	TRBJ1-5	CASSPGTGINQPQHF	TGTGCCAGCAGCCCCGGGACAGGGATCAATCAGCCCCAGCATTTT
NA	TRBV27	many	TRBJ2-1	CASSLERGLRGNEQFF	TGTGCCAGCAGTTTAGAGAGGGGCCTACGGGGGAATGAGCAGTTCTTC
NA	TRBV10-3	NA	TRBJ2-1	CAISGIADRIRSYNEQFF	TGTGCCATCAGTGGGATAGCGGATCGAATCAGGTCCTACAATGAGCAGTTCTTC
NA	TRBV5-1	NA	TRBJ2-5	CASRRLGVGETQYF	TGCGCCAGCAGGAGGTTAGGAGTTGGCGAGACCCAGTACTTC
NA	TRBV28	NA	TRBJ1-5	CASSQLRTVNQPQHF	TGTGCCAGCAGTCAGCTCAGGACAGTTAATCAGCCCCAGCATTTT
NA	TRBV27	NA	TRBJ2-7	CASSLKAVGRATYEQYF	TGTGCCAGCAGTTTAAAGGCGGTGGGCAGGGCCACCTACGAGCAGTACTTC
TRBD1	TRBV24-1	once	TRBJ2-1	CATSGQGAGDEQFF	TGTGCCACCAGCGGACAGGGGGCAGGGGATGAGCAGTTCTTC
TRBD2	TRBV9	NA	TRBJ2-7	CASSVRDAGLAGTYEQYF	TGTGCCAGCAGCGTCCGGGACGCGGGACTAGCGGGTACCTACGAGCAGTACTTC
NA	TRBV12-1	NA	TRBJ1-1	CASSSDTDSTLNTEAFF	TGTGCCAGCAGCTCCGACACCGACAGCACCTTGAACACTGAAGCTTTCTTT
NA	TRBV5-4	NA	TRBJ1-3	CASSFGSGPVRGNTIYF	TGTGCCAGCAGCTTCGGATCAGGCCCCGTAAGGGGAAACACCATATATTTT
TRBD1	TRBV2	NA	TRBJ2-3	CASKNDRATDTQYF	TGTGCCAGCAAGAACGACAGGGCCACAGATACGCAGTATTTT
TRBD1	TRBV11-3	NA	TRBJ2-2	CASSLGTGNTGELFF	TGTGCCAGCAGTTTGGGGACAGGAAACACCGGGGAGCTGTTTTTT
TRBD1	TRBV5-5	NA	TRBJ2-7	CASSEGQSSSYEQYF	TGTGCCAGCAGCGAGGGACAGTCGAGCTCCTACGAGCAGTACTTC
NA	TRBV7-2	few	TRBJ1-5	CASSTDSRGVGNQPQHF	TGTGCCAGCAGCACCGACTCCCGGGGGGTAGGCAATCAGCCCCAGCATTTT
NA	TRBV11-3	NA	TRBJ2-7	CASSSGYGSYEQYF	TGTGCCAGCAGCTCAGGATATGGGTCCTACGAGCAGTACTTC
NA	TRBV6-5	NA	TRBJ2-1	CASSIRGTVNNEQFF	TGTGCCAGCAGCATACGGGGGACAGTAAACAATGAGCAGTTCTTC
NA	TRBV11-3	few	TRBJ2-1	CASSLGGGDEQFF	TGTGCCAGCAGCTTAGGGGGGGGCGACGAGCAGTTCTTC
TRBD1	TRBV24-1	NA	TRBJ2-5	CATSLAGGLETQYF	TGTGCCACCAGCTTGGCAGGGGGCTTGGAGACCCAGTACTTC
TRBD1	TRBV24-1	NA	TRBJ2-2	CATSDPLDRGNTGELFF	TGTGCCACCAGTGATCCACTAGACAGGGGTAACACCGGGGAGCTGTTTTTT